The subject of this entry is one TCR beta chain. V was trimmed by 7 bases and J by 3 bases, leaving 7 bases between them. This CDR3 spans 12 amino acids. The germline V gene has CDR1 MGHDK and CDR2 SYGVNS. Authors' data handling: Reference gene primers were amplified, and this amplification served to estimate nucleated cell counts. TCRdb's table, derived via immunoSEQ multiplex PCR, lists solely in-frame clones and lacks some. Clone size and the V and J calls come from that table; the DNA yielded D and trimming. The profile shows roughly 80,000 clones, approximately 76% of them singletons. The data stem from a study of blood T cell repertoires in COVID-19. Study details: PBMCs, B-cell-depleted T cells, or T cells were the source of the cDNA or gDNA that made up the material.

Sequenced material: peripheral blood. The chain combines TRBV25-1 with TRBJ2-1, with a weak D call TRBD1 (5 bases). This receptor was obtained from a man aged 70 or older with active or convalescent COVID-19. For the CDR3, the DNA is TGTGCCAGCACAGGGTACTACAATGAGCAGTTCTTC. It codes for CASTGYYNEQFF.